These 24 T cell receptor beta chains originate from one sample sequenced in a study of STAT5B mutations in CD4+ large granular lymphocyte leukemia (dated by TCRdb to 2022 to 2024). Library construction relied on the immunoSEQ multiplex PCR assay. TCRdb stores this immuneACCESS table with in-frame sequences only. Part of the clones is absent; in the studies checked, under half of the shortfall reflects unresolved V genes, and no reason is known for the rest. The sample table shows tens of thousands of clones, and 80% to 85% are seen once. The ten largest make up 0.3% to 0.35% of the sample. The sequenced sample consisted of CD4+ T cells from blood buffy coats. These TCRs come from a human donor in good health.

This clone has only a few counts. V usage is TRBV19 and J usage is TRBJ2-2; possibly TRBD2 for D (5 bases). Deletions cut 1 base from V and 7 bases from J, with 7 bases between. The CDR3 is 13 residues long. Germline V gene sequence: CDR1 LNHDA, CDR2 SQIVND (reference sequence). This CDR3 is CASSIVGSGELFF. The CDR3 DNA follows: TGTGCCAGTAGTATAGTGGGGAGCGGGGAGCTGTTTTTT.

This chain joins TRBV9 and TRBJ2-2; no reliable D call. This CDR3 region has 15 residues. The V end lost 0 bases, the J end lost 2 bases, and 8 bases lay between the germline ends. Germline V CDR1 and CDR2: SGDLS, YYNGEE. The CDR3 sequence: CASSVALLNTGELFF. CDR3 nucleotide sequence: TGTGCCAGCAGCGTAGCACTCCTTAACACCGGGGAGCTGTTTTTT.

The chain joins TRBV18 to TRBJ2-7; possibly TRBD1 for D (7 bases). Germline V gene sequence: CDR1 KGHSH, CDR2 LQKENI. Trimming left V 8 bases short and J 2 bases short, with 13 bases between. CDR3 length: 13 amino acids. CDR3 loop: CASGGTVPYEQYF. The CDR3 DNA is TGTGCCAGCGGAGGGACAGTCCCCTACGAGCAGTACTTC.

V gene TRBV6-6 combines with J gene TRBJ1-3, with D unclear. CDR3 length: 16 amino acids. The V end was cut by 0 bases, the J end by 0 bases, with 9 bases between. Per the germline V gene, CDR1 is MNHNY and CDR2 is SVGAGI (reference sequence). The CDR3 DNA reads TGTGCCAGCAGTTACTCTCTGATACCCTCTGGAAACACCATATATTTT. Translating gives CASSYSLIPSGNTIYF.

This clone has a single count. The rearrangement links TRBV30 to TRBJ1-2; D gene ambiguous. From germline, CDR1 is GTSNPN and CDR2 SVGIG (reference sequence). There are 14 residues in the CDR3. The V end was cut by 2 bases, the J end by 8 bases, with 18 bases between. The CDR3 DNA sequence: TGTGCCTGGAGTCCTTCATGGGCAGCCCTAGGCTACACCTTC. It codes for CAWSPSWAALGYTF. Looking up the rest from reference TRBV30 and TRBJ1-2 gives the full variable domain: SQTIHQWPATLVQPVGSPLSLECTVEGTSNPNLYWYRQAAGRGLQLLFYSVGIGQISSEVPQNLSASRPQDRQFILSSKKLLLSDSGFYLCAWSPSWAALGYTFGSGTRLTVV.

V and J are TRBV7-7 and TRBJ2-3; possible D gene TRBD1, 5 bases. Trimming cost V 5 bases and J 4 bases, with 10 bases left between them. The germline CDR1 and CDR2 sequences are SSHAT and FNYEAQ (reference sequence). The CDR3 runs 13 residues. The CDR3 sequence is CASSPLGPDTQYF. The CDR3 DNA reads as TGTGCCAGCAGCCCGTTGGGGCCAGATACGCAGTATTTT.

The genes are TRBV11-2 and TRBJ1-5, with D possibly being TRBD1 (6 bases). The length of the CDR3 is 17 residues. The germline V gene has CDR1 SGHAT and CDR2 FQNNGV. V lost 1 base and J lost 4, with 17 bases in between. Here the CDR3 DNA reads TGTGCCAGCAGCTTAGCGCCAGGGGACTCGGGAAATCAGCCCCAGCATTTT. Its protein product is CASSLAPGDSGNQPQHF.

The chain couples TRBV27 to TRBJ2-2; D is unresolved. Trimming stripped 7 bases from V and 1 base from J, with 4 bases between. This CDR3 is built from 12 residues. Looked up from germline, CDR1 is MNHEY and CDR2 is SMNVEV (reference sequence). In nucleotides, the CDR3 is TGTGCCAGCACCCGGAACACCGGGGAGCTGTTTTTT. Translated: CASTRNTGELFF.

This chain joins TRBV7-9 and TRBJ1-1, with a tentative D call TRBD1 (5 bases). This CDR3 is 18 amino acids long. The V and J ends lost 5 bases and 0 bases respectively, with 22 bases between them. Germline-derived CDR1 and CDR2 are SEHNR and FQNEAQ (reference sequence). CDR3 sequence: CASSVGPTGSGMNTEAFF. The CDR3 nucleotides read TGTGCCAGCAGCGTAGGACCAACAGGATCGGGGATGAACACTGAAGCTTTCTTT. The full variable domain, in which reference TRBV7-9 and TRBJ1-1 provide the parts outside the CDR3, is DTGVSQNPRHKITKRGQNVTFRCDPISEHNRLYWYRQTLGQGPEFLTYFQNEAQLEKSRLLSDRFSAERPKGSFSTLEIQRTEQGDSAMYLCASSVGPTGSGMNTEAFFGQGTRLTVV.

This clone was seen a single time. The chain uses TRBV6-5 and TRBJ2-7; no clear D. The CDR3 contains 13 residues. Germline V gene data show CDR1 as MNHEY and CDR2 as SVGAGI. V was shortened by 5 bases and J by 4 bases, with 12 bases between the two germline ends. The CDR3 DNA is TGTGCCAGCAGTGAGAGAGGAGCGTACGAGCAGTACTTC. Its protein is CASSERGAYEQYF.

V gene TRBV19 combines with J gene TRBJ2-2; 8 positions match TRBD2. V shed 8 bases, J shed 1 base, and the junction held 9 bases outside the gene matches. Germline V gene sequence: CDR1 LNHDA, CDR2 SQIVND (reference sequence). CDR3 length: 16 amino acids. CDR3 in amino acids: CASRDPGGKNTGELFF. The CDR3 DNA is TGTGCCAGTCGGGATCCGGGGGGGAAGAACACCGGGGAGCTGTTTTTT.

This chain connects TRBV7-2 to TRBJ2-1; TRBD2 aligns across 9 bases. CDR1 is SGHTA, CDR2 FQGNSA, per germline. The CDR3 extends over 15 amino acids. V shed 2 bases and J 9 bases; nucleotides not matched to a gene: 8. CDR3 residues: CASSLQLAGAGEQFF. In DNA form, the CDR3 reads TGTGCCAGCAGCTTACAACTAGCGGGTGCCGGTGAGCAGTTCTTC.

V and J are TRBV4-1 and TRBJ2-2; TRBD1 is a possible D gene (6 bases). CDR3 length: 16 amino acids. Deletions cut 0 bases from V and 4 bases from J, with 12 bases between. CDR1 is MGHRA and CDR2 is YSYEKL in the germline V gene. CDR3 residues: CASSQETGWGTGELFF. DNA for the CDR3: TGCGCCAGCAGCCAAGAAACAGGGTGGGGCACCGGGGAGCTGTTTTTT.

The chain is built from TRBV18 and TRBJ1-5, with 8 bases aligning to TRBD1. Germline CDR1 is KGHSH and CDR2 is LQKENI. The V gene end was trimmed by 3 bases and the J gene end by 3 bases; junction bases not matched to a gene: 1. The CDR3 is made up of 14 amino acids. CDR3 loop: CASSPGQANQPQHF. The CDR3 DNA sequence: TGTGCCAGCTCACCGGGACAGGCCAATCAGCCCCAGCATTTT.

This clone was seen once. The DNA for the CDR3 is TGTGCCAGCAGCTTCGCAGGGAGCTCTGGAAACACCATATATTTT. This translates into CASSFAGSSGNTIYF. This rearrangement joins TRBV5-4 to TRBJ1-3; D is possibly TRBD1 (5 bases). Trimming cost V 2 bases and J 0 bases, with 9 bases left between them. The CDR3 runs to 15 residues. Per the germline V gene, CDR1 is SGHNT and CDR2 is YYREEE (reference sequence).

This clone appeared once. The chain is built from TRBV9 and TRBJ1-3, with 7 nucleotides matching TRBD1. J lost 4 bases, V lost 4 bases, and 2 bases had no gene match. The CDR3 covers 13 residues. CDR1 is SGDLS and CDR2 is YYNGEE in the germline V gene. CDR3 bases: TGTGCCAGCAGCAAGGACAGGGGAAACACCATATATTTT. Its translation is CASSKDRGNTIYF.

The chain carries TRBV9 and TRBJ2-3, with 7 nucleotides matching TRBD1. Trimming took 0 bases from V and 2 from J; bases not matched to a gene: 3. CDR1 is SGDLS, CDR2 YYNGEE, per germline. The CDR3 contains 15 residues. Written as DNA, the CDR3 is TGTGCCAGCAGCGTAGCTCAGGGGGTCACAGATACGCAGTATTTT. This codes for CASSVAQGVTDTQYF. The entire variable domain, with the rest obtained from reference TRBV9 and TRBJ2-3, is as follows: DSGVTQTPKHLITATGQRVTLRCSPRSGDLSVYWYQQSLDQGLQFLIQYYNGEERAKGNILERFSAQQFPDLHSELNLSSLELGDSALYFCASSVAQGVTDTQYFGPGTRLTVL.

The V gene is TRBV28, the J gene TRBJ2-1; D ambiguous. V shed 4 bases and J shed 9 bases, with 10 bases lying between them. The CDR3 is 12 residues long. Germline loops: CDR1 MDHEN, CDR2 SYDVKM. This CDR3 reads CASSSPTVEQFF. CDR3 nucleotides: TGTGCCAGCAGTTCTCCTACCGTTGAGCAGTTCTTC. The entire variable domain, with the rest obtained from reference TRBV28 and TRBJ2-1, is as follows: DVKVTQSSRYLVKRTGEKVFLECVQDMDHENMFWYRQDPGLGLRLIYFSYDVKMKEKGDIPEGYSVSREKKERFSLILESASTNQTSMYLCASSSPTVEQFFGPGTRLTVL.

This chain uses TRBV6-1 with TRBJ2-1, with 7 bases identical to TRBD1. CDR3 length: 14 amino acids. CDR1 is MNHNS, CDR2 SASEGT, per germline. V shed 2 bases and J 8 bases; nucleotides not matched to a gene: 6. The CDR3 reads CASSERQGFDEQFF. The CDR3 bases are TGTGCCAGCAGTGAAAGACAGGGTTTTGATGAGCAGTTCTTC.

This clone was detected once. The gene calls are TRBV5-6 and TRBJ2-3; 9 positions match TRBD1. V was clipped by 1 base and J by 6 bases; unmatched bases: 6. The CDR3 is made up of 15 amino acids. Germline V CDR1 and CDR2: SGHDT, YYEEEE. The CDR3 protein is CASSLRGQGADTQYF. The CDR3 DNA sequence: TGTGCCAGCAGCTTGAGGGGACAGGGTGCTGATACGCAGTATTTT.

CDR3 region: CASSQEWTDRGYTF. Written as DNA, the CDR3 is TGTGCCAGCAGCCAAGAGTGGACGGACCGAGGCTACACCTTC. The chain combines TRBV14 with TRBJ1-2; no clear D. V lost 0 bases to trimming and J lost 8 bases, with 13 bases between them. Per germline, CDR1 SGHDN and CDR2 FVKESK. There are 14 residues in the CDR3.

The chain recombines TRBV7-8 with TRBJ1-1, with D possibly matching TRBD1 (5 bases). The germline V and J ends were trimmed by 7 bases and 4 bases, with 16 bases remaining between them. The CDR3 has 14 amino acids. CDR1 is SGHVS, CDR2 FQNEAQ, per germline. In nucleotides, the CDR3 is TGTGCCAGCACCACTGGGAGGGGAGGCACTGAAGCTTTCTTT. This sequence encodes CASTTGRGGTEAFF. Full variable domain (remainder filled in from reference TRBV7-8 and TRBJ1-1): GAGVSQSPRYKVAKRGQDVALRCDPISGHVSLFWYQQALGQGPEFLTYFQNEAQLDKSGLPSDRFFAERPEGSVSTLKIQRTQQEDSAVYLCASTTGRGGTEAFFGQGTRLTVV.

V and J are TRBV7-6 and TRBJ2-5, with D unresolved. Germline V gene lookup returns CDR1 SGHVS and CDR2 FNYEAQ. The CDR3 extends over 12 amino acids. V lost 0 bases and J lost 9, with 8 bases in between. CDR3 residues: CASSLALAAQYF. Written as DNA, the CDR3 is TGTGCCAGCAGCTTAGCCTTAGCTGCCCAGTACTTC.

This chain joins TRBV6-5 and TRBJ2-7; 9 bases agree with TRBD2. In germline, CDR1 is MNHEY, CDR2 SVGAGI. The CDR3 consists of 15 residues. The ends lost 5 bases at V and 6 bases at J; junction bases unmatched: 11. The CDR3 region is CASSILRREGGEQYF. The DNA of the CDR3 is TGTGCCAGCAGTATTTTACGGCGGGAGGGGGGCGAGCAGTACTTC.